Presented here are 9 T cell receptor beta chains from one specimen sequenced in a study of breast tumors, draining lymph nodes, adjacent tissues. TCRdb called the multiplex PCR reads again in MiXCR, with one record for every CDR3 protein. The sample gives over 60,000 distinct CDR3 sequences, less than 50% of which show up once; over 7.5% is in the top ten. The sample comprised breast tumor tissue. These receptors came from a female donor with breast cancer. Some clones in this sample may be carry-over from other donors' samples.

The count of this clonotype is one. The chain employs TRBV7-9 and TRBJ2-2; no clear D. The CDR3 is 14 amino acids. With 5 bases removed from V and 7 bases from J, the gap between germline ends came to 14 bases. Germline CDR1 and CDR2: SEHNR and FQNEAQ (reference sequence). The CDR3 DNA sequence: TGTGCCAGCAGCGAGCTAGGGATATACGGGGAGCTGTTTTTT. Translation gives CASSELGIYGELFF.

Written as DNA, the CDR3 is TGTGCCAGCAGCCAAGCTCAAGCGGGAGCCCTCTACGAGCAGTACTTC. This encodes CASSQAQAGALYEQYF. This chain links TRBV5-4 with TRBJ2-7, with TRBD2 identical over 8 bases. CDR1 is SGHNT, CDR2 YYREEE, per germline (reference sequence). The trim removed 4 bases at V and 3 bases at J, leaving 12 bases unmatched. CDR3 size: 16 residues.

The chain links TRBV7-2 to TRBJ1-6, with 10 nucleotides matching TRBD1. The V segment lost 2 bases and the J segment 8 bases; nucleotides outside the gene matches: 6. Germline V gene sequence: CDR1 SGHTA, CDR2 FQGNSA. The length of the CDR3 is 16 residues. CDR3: CASSLRTGQGDSPLHF. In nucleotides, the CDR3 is TGTGCCAGCAGCTTACGGACTGGACAGGGGGATTCACCCCTCCACTTT.

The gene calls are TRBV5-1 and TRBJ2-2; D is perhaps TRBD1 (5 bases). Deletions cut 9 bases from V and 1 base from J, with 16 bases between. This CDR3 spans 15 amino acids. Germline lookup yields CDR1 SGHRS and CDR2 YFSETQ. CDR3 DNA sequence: TGCGCCACCCACCGAGGCAGGGAGAACACCGGGGAGCTGTTTTTT. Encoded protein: CATHRGRENTGELFF.

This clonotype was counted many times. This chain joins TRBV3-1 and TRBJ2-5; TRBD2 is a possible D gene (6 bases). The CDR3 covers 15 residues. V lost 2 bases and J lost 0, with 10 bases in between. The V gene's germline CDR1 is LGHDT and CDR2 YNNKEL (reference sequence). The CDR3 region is CASSQFRGYQETQYF. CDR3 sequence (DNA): TGTGCCAGCAGCCAATTCCGGGGGTACCAAGAGACCCAGTACTTC.

The CDR3 sequence: CASSYGTGGGYTF. CDR3 DNA: TGTGCCAGCAGTTACGGGACAGGGGGCGGCTACACCTTC. This rearrangement joins TRBV6-5 to TRBJ1-2, with TRBD1 identical over 12 bases. This CDR3 is built from 13 residues. CDR1 is MNHEY, CDR2 SVGAGI, per germline. V lost 2 bases, J lost 8 bases, and 0 bases stayed unmatched.

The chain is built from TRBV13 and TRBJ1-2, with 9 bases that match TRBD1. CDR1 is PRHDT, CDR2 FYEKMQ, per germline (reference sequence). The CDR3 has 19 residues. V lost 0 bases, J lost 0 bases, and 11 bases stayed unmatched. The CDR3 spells CASSLGTGGHLVTNYGYTF. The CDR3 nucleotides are TGTGCCAGCAGCTTAGGGACAGGGGGACACCTTGTTACTAACTATGGCTACACCTTC. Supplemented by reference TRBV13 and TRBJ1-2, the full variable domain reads AAGVIQSPRHLIKEKRETATLKCYPIPRHDTVYWYQQGPGQDPQFLISFYEKMQSDKGSIPDRFSAQQFSDYHSELNMSSLELGDSALYFCASSLGTGGHLVTNYGYTFGSGTRLTVV.

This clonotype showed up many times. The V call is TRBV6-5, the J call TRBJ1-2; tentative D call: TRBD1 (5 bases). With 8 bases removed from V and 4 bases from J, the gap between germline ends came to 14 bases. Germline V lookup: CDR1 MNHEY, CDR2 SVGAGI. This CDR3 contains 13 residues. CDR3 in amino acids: CASRGTLSYGYTF. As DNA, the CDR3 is TGTGCCAGCCGAGGGACCTTGAGCTATGGCTACACCTTC.

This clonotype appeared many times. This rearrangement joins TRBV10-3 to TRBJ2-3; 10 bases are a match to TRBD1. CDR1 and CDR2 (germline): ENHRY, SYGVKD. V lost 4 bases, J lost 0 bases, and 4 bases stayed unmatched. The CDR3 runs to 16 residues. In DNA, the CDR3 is TGTGCCATCAGTGCGGGACAGGGGCACAGCACAGATACGCAGTATTTT. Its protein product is CAISAGQGHSTDTQYF.